This record looks at one T cell receptor (beta chain) sequence and its context. Its target is unknown. Trimming took off 7 bases at V and 6 bases at J, with 16 bases between the two ends. In germline, CDR1 is MNHEY, CDR2 SMNVEV (reference sequence). This CDR3 region has 14 residues. The data stem from a study of cytomegalovirus exposure and HLA in healthy donors. In the study overall: Samples from HLA-typed donors yielded about 86 million unique TCRs in an early data release. Study observations and caveats: Further analysis, carried out later, found HLA-associated TCR beta chains more clonally expanded than equally common other chains. CMV antigen specificity of a few CMV-associated chains was confirmed in vitro.

Primers: 60 Vbeta forward and 13 Jbeta reverse. Sequencing was performed with immunoSEQ multiplex PCR; in TCRdb, only in-frame clones are kept and a portion is missing. Of 150,000 to 200,000 clones in the sample, 80% are singletons; the top ten hold around 0.69%. Nominally healthy donors were sampled, though unrecorded immune exposures were likely. The V gene is TRBV27, the J gene TRBJ2-1; D perhaps matches TRBD1 (6 bases). This TCR came from a boy under 18 in good health and CMV-seronegative. Sequenced input: PBMCs. CDR3 nucleotide sequence: TGTGCCAGCACCATGACAGGTGTCGGCAATGAGCAGTTCTTC. This encodes CASTMTGVGNEQFF.